The 25 T cell receptor beta chains presented below share a single source sample, sequenced in a study of blood T cell repertoires in COVID-19 (dated by TCRdb to 2018 to 2020). Libraries were prepared through the immunoSEQ multiplex PCR assay. TCRdb stores this immuneACCESS table with in-frame sequences only. Part of the clones is absent; in the studies checked, under half of the shortfall reflects unresolved V genes, and no reason is known for the rest. The sample contains a few hundred thousand clones, approximately 83% of them found a single time. Around 4.5% of the sample is taken by the ten largest. The sequenced material came from PBMCs or T cells enriched from blood (not recorded which). The receptor set was obtained from a woman in her twenties or thirties who had recovered from COVID-19.

This chain links TRBV28 with TRBJ2-4; 8 nucleotides align to TRBD1. This CDR3 region has 15 residues. Germline V gene data show CDR1 as MDHEN and CDR2 as SYDVKM. The trim removed 3 bases at V and 4 bases at J, leaving 5 bases unmatched. The chain's CDR3 is CASSFLRQGKNIQYF. The CDR3 bases are TGTGCCAGCAGTTTTCTGAGACAGGGGAAAAACATTCAGTACTTC. Together with reference TRBV28 and TRBJ2-4, the CDR3 gives the full variable domain: DVKVTQSSRYLVKRTGEKVFLECVQDMDHENMFWYRQDPGLGLRLIYFSYDVKMKEKGDIPEGYSVSREKKERFSLILESASTNQTSMYLCASSFLRQGKNIQYFGAGTRLSVL.

The V call is TRBV6-5, the J call TRBJ1-6; 7 nucleotides match TRBD1. This CDR3 comprises 14 residues. J lost 7 bases, V lost 6 bases, and 6 bases had no gene match. In germline, CDR1 is MNHEY, CDR2 SVGAGI. The DNA for the CDR3 is TGTGCCAGCAGCCCCGGGACAGCCAATTCACCCCTCCACTTT. Residues: CASSPGTANSPLHF.

The genes are TRBV5-5 and TRBJ1-5; the D is unclear. The CDR3 has 14 amino acids. V gave up 4 bases and J gave up 2 bases, with 10 bases separating them. Germline lookup yields CDR1 SGHKS and CDR2 YYEKEE (reference sequence). CDR3: CASSREGGNQPQHF. The DNA of the CDR3 is TGTGCCAGCAGCCGTGAGGGAGGCAATCAGCCCCAGCATTTT.

The chain joins TRBV12-3 or TRBV12-4 to TRBJ2-4; D uncertain. With 7 bases removed from V and 1 base from J, the gap between germline ends came to 8 bases. This CDR3 has 13 amino acids. The CDR3 DNA reads TGTGCCAGCAACCTGGGCGCCAAAAACATTCAGTACTTC. Protein: CASNLGAKNIQYF.

The V call is TRBV29-1, the J call TRBJ2-7, with a tentative D call TRBD2 (5 bases). Germline V lookup: CDR1 SQVTM, CDR2 ANQGSEA. CDR3 length: 11 residues. Trimming took off 7 bases at V and 4 bases at J, with 11 bases between the two ends. The CDR3 nucleotides read TGCAGCGCGCATCGGGGTTACGAGCAGTACTTC. Translation: CSAHRGYEQYF.

This clone was observed a single time. This chain joins TRBV18 and TRBJ2-7; D is undetermined. The CDR3 consists of 12 residues. The V end lost 5 bases, the J end lost 5 bases, and 10 bases lay between the germline ends. Per germline, CDR1 KGHSH and CDR2 LQKENI. Written as DNA, the CDR3 is TGTGCCAGCTCATTAAAGGCGGACGAGCAGTACTTC. Translated: CASSLKADEQYF.

CDR3 nucleotides: TGTGCCAGCAGTTCTCAGGGGTCACCCACAGATACGCAGTATTTT. Encoded protein: CASSSQGSPTDTQYF. The chain combines TRBV2 with TRBJ2-3, with D maybe TRBD1 (6 bases). CDR3 length: 15 amino acids. Germline V CDR1 and CDR2: SNHLY, FYNNEI. The V and J ends lost 5 bases and 2 bases respectively, with 14 bases between them.

The chain combines TRBV9 with TRBJ2-5; 10 bases are shared with TRBD1. The CDR3 loop spans 14 amino acids. V trimming: 3 bases; J trimming: 5 bases; junction bases outside the gene matches: 4. CDR1 is SGDLS, CDR2 YYNGEE, per germline. The CDR3: CASSAGQGRETQYF. For the CDR3, the DNA is TGTGCCAGCAGCGCGGGACAGGGGAGGGAGACCCAGTACTTC.

CDR3 in amino acids: CASSSIDSDPHEQYF. CDR3 DNA: TGTGCCAGCAGTAGTATTGACTCCGATCCCCACGAGCAGTACTTC. The chain is built from TRBV28 and TRBJ2-7; D gene ambiguous. The CDR3 length is 15 residues. Trimming removed 5 bases from V and 5 bases from J, with 19 bases in between. Germline values: CDR1 MDHEN, CDR2 SYDVKM.

Of note for this clone: The junction does not match germline at one end; this may be a read error. The V gene is TRBV15, the J gene TRBJ2-5, with D perhaps matching TRBD1 (5 bases). The CDR3 length is 14 residues. Germline-derived CDR1 and CDR2 are LNHNV and YYDKDF (reference sequence). CDR3 protein: CATSLRQYQETQYF. CDR3 sequence (DNA): TGTGCCACCAGCCTTCGACAGTACCAGGAGACCCAGTACTTC.

The J gene is TRBJ1-3, the V gene TRBV5-1; maybe TRBD1 (6 bases). The CDR3 spans 15 residues. Looked up from germline, CDR1 is SGHRS and CDR2 is YFSETQ. Deletions cut 5 bases from V and 4 bases from J, with 16 bases between. CDR3: CASRPTTGTGNTIYF. As DNA, the CDR3 is TGCGCCAGCAGACCGACGACCGGGACAGGAAACACCATATATTTT.

V usage is TRBV28 and J usage is TRBJ2-1; 9 bases are a match to TRBD2. Germline V gives CDR1 MDHEN, CDR2 SYDVKM. With 2 bases clipped from V and 4 bases from J, the junction kept 3 bases outside the gene matches. The CDR3 covers 15 residues. The CDR3 protein is CASSLPSGNYNEQFF. CDR3 in DNA: TGTGCCAGCAGTTTACCTAGCGGGAATTACAATGAGCAGTTCTTC. Combining the CDR3 with reference TRBV28 and TRBJ2-1 gives the whole variable domain DVKVTQSSRYLVKRTGEKVFLECVQDMDHENMFWYRQDPGLGLRLIYFSYDVKMKEKGDIPEGYSVSREKKERFSLILESASTNQTSMYLCASSLPSGNYNEQFFGPGTRLTVL.

This chain joins TRBV28 and TRBJ2-5; D unclear. Trimming pared 6 bases from V and 4 bases from J, leaving 6 bases between. CDR1 is MDHEN and CDR2 is SYDVKM in the germline V gene. This CDR3 spans 11 amino acids. The CDR3 is CASSNGETQYF. Written as DNA, the CDR3 is TGTGCCAGCAGCAACGGAGAGACCCAGTACTTC.

The V and J genes are TRBV6-5 and TRBJ2-7, with 7 positions matching TRBD1. This CDR3 region has 15 residues. V lost 6 bases to trimming and J lost 3 bases; unmatched junction nucleotides: 11. Germline V lookup: CDR1 MNHEY, CDR2 SVGAGI. The CDR3 loop reads CASRSTTTGFYEQYF. The CDR3 DNA follows: TGTGCCAGCAGATCAACTACGACAGGGTTCTACGAGCAGTACTTC.

The chain carries TRBV28 and TRBJ2-7, with a possible D match to TRBD2 (6 bases). The V end lost 5 bases, the J end lost 4 bases, and 15 bases lay between the germline ends. The CDR3 runs to 14 residues. CDR1 is MDHEN and CDR2 is SYDVKM in the germline V gene. CDR3 nucleotides: TGTGCCAGCAGTCGTCTGACGGGAGCTTACGAGCAGTACTTC. Translated, it gives CASSRLTGAYEQYF.

Written as DNA, the CDR3 is TGTGCCAGCAGCTACTGGGGGGTGAAGCAGCCCCAGCATTTT. This gives the protein CASSYWGVKQPQHF. The chain joins TRBV7-7 to TRBJ1-5; D is perhaps TRBD1 (5 bases). CDR1 is SSHAT and CDR2 is FNYEAQ in the germline V gene (reference sequence). The CDR3 runs 14 residues. Between the trimmed V and J ends, which lost 4 bases and 7 bases, there was a span of 14 bases. Based on the CDR3 plus reference TRBV7-7 and TRBJ1-5, the full variable domain is GAGVSQSPRYKVTKRGQDVTLRCDPISSHATLYWYQQALGQGPEFLTYFNYEAQPDKSGLPSDRFSAERPEGSISTLTIQRTEQRDSAMYRCASSYWGVKQPQHFGDGTRLSIL.

The rearrangement links TRBV4-2 to TRBJ1-4, with D possibly matching TRBD1 (5 bases). CDR1 is LGHNA and CDR2 is YNFKEQ in the germline V gene. The CDR3 length is 17 residues. The V end was cut by 0 bases, the J end by 2 bases, with 13 bases between. CDR3 sequence reads: CASSQDPGGLTNEKLFF. Written as DNA, the CDR3 is TGTGCCAGCAGCCAAGATCCGGGGGGACTGACTAATGAAAAACTGTTTTTT.

The chain is built from TRBV7-6 and TRBJ2-1; 14 positions agree with TRBD2. Germline V gene sequence: CDR1 SGHVS, CDR2 FNYEAQ. J gave up 7 bases and V 5 bases, and 4 bases lay outside the gene matches. This CDR3 has 15 amino acids. In DNA, the CDR3 is TGTGCCAGCAGCCCCGGACTAGCGGGAGGAAATGAGCAGTTCTTC. This gives the protein CASSPGLAGGNEQFF.

This chain uses TRBV11-3 with TRBJ1-6; TRBD1 matches 9 bases. Germline V CDR1 and CDR2: SGHNT, YENEEA. The length of the CDR3 is 14 residues. V was clipped by 5 bases and J by 9 bases; unmatched bases: 5. CDR3 region: CASSMGQGGSPLHF. DNA of the CDR3: TGTGCCAGCAGCATGGGACAGGGAGGTTCACCCCTCCACTTT.

J is TRBJ2-3 and V is TRBV10-1; 7 bases align to TRBD1. The ends lost 2 bases at V and 4 bases at J; junction bases unmatched: 3. CDR1 is WNHNN and CDR2 is SYGVQD in the germline V gene (reference sequence). This CDR3 is 14 amino acids long. The CDR3 protein is CASSEDRVSDTQYF. CDR3 sequence (DNA): TGCGCCAGCAGTGAGGACAGGGTTTCAGATACGCAGTATTTT.

This rearrangement joins TRBV19 to TRBJ2-3, with TRBD1 matching over 10 bases. Germline V gives CDR1 LNHDA, CDR2 SQIVND (reference sequence). The junction had 8 bases not matched to a gene; V was cut back by 8 bases and J by 0 bases. The CDR3 consists of 16 residues. CDR3: CASSRQGAQSTDTQYF. The CDR3 region has the DNA TGTGCCAGTTCACGACAGGGGGCGCAAAGCACAGATACGCAGTATTTT.

This rearrangement joins TRBV30 to TRBJ2-3; TRBD2 agrees at 8 bases. The V gene's germline CDR1 is GTSNPN and CDR2 SVGIG (reference sequence). Losses at the gene ends were 3 bases for V and 0 bases for J; bases not matched to a gene: 2. This CDR3 comprises 14 residues. The CDR3 DNA follows: TGTGCCTGGAGATTAGCGGGGAGCACAGATACGCAGTATTTT. As protein: CAWRLAGSTDTQYF.

The chain recombines TRBV6-4 with TRBJ2-5, with unresolved D. V lost 5 bases and J lost 1, with 17 bases in between. This CDR3 has 16 amino acids. Germline CDR1 and CDR2: MRHNA and SNTAGT. CDR3 amino acids: CASSCCSRSIQETQYF. CDR3 bases: TGTGCCAGCAGTTGCTGCTCTAGGTCAATCCAAGAGACCCAGTACTTC.

The CDR3: CSVRGLMNTEAFF. The CDR3 coding sequence is TGCAGCGTGAGAGGGCTTATGAACACTGAAGCTTTCTTT. The rearrangement uses TRBV29-1 and TRBJ1-1, with unresolved D. The CDR3 extends over 13 amino acids. CDR1 is SQVTM and CDR2 is ANQGSEA in the germline V gene. V was clipped by 6 bases and J by 0 bases, with 11 bases between them.

V gene TRBV28 combines with J gene TRBJ1-6; the match to TRBD1 covers 10 bases. The germline CDR1 and CDR2 sequences are MDHEN and SYDVKM. The CDR3 runs 14 residues. V lost 6 bases to trimming and J lost 4 bases; unmatched junction nucleotides: 0. The CDR3 sequence is CASRGQGYNSPLHF. CDR3 nucleotides: TGTGCCAGCAGGGGACAGGGGTATAATTCACCCCTCCACTTT.